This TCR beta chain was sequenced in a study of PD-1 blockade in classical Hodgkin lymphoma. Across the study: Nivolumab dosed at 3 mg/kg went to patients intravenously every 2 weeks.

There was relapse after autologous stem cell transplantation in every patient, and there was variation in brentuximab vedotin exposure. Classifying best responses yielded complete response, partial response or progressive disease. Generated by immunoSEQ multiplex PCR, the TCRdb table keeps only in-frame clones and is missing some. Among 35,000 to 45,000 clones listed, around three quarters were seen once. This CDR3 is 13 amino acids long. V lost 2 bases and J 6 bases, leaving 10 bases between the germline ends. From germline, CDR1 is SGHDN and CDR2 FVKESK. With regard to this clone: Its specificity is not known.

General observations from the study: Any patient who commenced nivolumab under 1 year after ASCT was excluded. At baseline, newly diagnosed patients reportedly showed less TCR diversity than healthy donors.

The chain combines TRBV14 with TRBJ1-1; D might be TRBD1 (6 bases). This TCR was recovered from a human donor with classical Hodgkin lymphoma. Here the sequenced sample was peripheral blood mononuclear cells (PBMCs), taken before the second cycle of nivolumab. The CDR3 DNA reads TGTGCCAGCAGCCAATTTGGGGGCGCTGAAGCTTTCTTT. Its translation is CASSQFGGAEAFF.